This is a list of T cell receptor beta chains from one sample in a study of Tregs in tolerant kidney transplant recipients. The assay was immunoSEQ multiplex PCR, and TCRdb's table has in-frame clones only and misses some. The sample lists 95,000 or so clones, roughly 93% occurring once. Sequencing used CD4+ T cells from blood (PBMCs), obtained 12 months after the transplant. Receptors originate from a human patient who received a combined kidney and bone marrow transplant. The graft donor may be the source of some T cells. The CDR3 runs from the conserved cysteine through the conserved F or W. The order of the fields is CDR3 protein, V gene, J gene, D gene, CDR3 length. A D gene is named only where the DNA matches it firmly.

cdr3_aa: CASSLLVGAGGQETQYF
v_call: TRBV7-3
j_call: TRBJ2-5
d_call: TRBD2
cdr3_length: 17

cdr3_aa: CACGLNYGYTF
v_call: TRBV28
j_call: TRBJ1-2
d_call: NA
cdr3_length: 11

cdr3_aa: CASSPGLATYNEQFF
v_call: TRBV18
j_call: TRBJ2-1
d_call: TRBD2
cdr3_length: 15

cdr3_aa: CASSNPSGINIQYF
v_call: TRBV7-2
j_call: TRBJ2-4
d_call: NA
cdr3_length: 14

cdr3_aa: CASSARQLAGDSTGELFF
v_call: TRBV21-1
j_call: TRBJ2-2
d_call: NA
cdr3_length: 18

cdr3_aa: CASSQWSTGAQYF
v_call: TRBV4-2
j_call: TRBJ2-3
d_call: NA
cdr3_length: 13

cdr3_aa: CASSSPLWAPGVYYERRYF
v_call: TRBV11-3
j_call: TRBJ2-7
d_call: NA
cdr3_length: 19

cdr3_aa: CASRGLEEKLFF
v_call: TRBV25-1
j_call: TRBJ1-4
d_call: NA
cdr3_length: 12

cdr3_aa: CASSQEDRYEQFF
v_call: TRBV4-2
j_call: TRBJ2-1
d_call: NA
cdr3_length: 13

cdr3_aa: CASSKTGGVEKLFF
v_call: TRBV7-9
j_call: TRBJ1-4
d_call: TRBD1
cdr3_length: 14

cdr3_aa: CASSPLPFGDISYEQYF
v_call: TRBV28
j_call: TRBJ2-7
d_call: NA
cdr3_length: 17

cdr3_aa: CAISLIAGTDTYEQYF
v_call: TRBV10-3
j_call: TRBJ2-7
d_call: NA
cdr3_length: 16

cdr3_aa: CASSILRQGPYEQYF
v_call: TRBV27
j_call: TRBJ2-7
d_call: TRBD1
cdr3_length: 15

cdr3_aa: CASSLELAGGDTQYF
v_call: TRBV11-3
j_call: TRBJ2-3
d_call: TRBD2
cdr3_length: 15

cdr3_aa: CASSPSGEVRYEQYF
v_call: TRBV5-1
j_call: TRBJ2-7
d_call: NA
cdr3_length: 15

cdr3_aa: CASNVDSPSSNQPQHF
v_call: TRBV21-1
j_call: TRBJ1-5
d_call: NA
cdr3_length: 16

cdr3_aa: CASSHLPGQGSFGYTF
v_call: TRBV11-2
j_call: TRBJ1-2
d_call: TRBD1
cdr3_length: 16

cdr3_aa: CASSLMAGTYEQYF
v_call: TRBV7-3
j_call: TRBJ2-7
d_call: NA
cdr3_length: 14

cdr3_aa: CASSSPRQGANYGYTF
v_call: TRBV5-4
j_call: TRBJ1-2
d_call: TRBD1
cdr3_length: 16

cdr3_aa: CAISGGQGYEQYF
v_call: TRBV10-3
j_call: TRBJ2-7
d_call: TRBD1
cdr3_length: 13

cdr3_aa: CASSLRTGEQYF
v_call: TRBV7-2
j_call: TRBJ2-7
d_call: NA
cdr3_length: 12

cdr3_aa: CASSPSGSWRSQYF
v_call: TRBV18
j_call: TRBJ2-5
d_call: NA
cdr3_length: 14

cdr3_aa: CASSFGTSGRGAYNEQFF
v_call: TRBV13
j_call: TRBJ2-1
d_call: TRBD2
cdr3_length: 18

cdr3_aa: CSARTSGEETQYF
v_call: TRBV29-1
j_call: TRBJ2-5
d_call: TRBD2
cdr3_length: 13

cdr3_aa: CASSEALGGEQYF
v_call: TRBV6-1
j_call: TRBJ2-7
d_call: TRBD2
cdr3_length: 13

cdr3_aa: CASSQQERESGNQPQHF
v_call: TRBV7-2
j_call: TRBJ1-5
d_call: NA
cdr3_length: 17

cdr3_aa: CASSQDRSRNRDNYGYTF
v_call: TRBV4-2
j_call: TRBJ1-2
d_call: NA
cdr3_length: 18

cdr3_aa: CASTGGTDTQYF
v_call: TRBV10-3
j_call: TRBJ2-3
d_call: TRBD1
cdr3_length: 12

cdr3_aa: CASSLLTEGLREQYF
v_call: TRBV28
j_call: TRBJ2-5
d_call: NA
cdr3_length: 15

cdr3_aa: CASSVEPWGSGRNNEQFF
v_call: TRBV9
j_call: TRBJ2-1
d_call: TRBD2
cdr3_length: 18

cdr3_aa: CASSLAHLAGFGEQFF
v_call: TRBV5-5
j_call: TRBJ2-1
d_call: TRBD2
cdr3_length: 16

cdr3_aa: CASSVDAGAVGDTQYF
v_call: TRBV5-4
j_call: TRBJ2-3
d_call: NA
cdr3_length: 16

cdr3_aa: CASSPGGGTDTQYF
v_call: TRBV7-2
j_call: TRBJ2-3
d_call: NA
cdr3_length: 14

cdr3_aa: CAISDPGKGQETQYF
v_call: TRBV10-3
j_call: TRBJ2-5
d_call: NA
cdr3_length: 15

cdr3_aa: CASSKRLGGPYNEQFF
v_call: TRBV19
j_call: TRBJ2-1
d_call: TRBD1
cdr3_length: 16

cdr3_aa: CASSPPHRSGGYTF
v_call: TRBV18
j_call: TRBJ1-2
d_call: NA
cdr3_length: 14